A single sample gave rise to the 24 T cell receptor beta chains below, sequenced in a study of T cells in Graves' hyperthyroidism and ophthalmopathy. Amplification of TCR beta CDR3 regions was performed using RNA transcripts as template. Carried out on the TCR CDR3, a first-round RT-PCR used the HTBI primer set. Each CDR3 protein gets one entry after TCRdb re-called the multiplex PCR reads with MiXCR. The table has approximately 530,000 distinct CDR3 sequences, 15% to 20% seen once. Material for sequencing was blood. These receptors were collected from a woman aged 18-29 years with Graves' hyperthyroidism.

This sequence joins TRBV6-1 and TRBJ2-7; D is uncertain. The ends were cut back, 9 bases at V and 5 bases at J, with 14 bases in the middle. The CDR3 is 12 residues long. The germline gives CDR1 MNHNS, CDR2 SASEGT. In DNA form, the CDR3 reads TGTGCCAGGAACCAAGGGTTCGACGAGCAGTACTTC. This gives the protein CARNQGFDEQYF.

J is TRBJ2-1 and V is TRBV28; 9 positions agree with TRBD2. CDR1 and CDR2 from the germline V gene are MDHEN and SYDVKM. There are 15 residues in the CDR3. Unmatched junction bases numbered 9, after V lost 3 bases and J lost 9 bases. CDR3 DNA: TGTGCCAGCAGTTTGAGGTCTAGCGGGATAAGTGAGCAGTTCTTC. This encodes CASSLRSSGISEQFF.

About this clonotype: At one of its ends the junction is not consistent with the germline gene, which may arise from a read error. V and J are TRBV11-2 and TRBJ1-3; D possibly corresponds to TRBD1 (5 bases). CDR3 length: 14 amino acids. Per the germline V gene, CDR1 is SGHAT and CDR2 is FQNNGV. The CDR3 bases are TGTGCCAGCAGGCGTACAGGCTCTGGAAACGCCATATATTTT. Encoded protein: CASRRTGSGNAIYF.

This clonotype has just a few counts. The chain couples TRBV10-3 to TRBJ1-1; 7 nucleotides align to TRBD1. Germline loops: CDR1 ENHRY, CDR2 SYGVKD. The CDR3 runs to 12 residues. V shed 10 bases, J shed 2 bases, and the junction held 4 bases outside the gene matches. CDR3 bases: TGTGCCACCGGGGACAGTAACACTGAAGCTTTCTTT. It is translated as CATGDSNTEAFF.

This clonotype showed up many times. This chain joins TRBV2 and TRBJ2-3, with D perhaps matching TRBD2 (6 bases). Germline values: CDR1 SNHLY, CDR2 FYNNEI. With 6 bases removed from V and 4 bases from J, the gap between germline ends came to 17 bases. The CDR3 has 15 residues. The DNA for the CDR3 is TGTGCCAGCAGCCCCGACCCCGGGGGAGCAGATACGCAGTATTTT. Translating gives CASSPDPGGADTQYF.

This clonotype was detected ten times or more. V gene TRBV28 combines with J gene TRBJ1-4; D may be TRBD1 (5 bases). Germline V gives CDR1 MDHEN, CDR2 SYDVKM. Trimming stripped 2 bases from V and 0 bases from J, with 19 bases between. The CDR3 loop spans 19 amino acids. The CDR3 loop is CASSLMGPLVPSTNEKLFF. The CDR3 bases are TGTGCCAGCAGTTTAATGGGACCTTTAGTACCATCAACTAATGAAAAACTGTTTTTT.

This chain uses TRBV6-1 with TRBJ2-2, with D possibly being TRBD1 or TRBD2 (5 bases each). The CDR3 length is 14 residues. The germline gives CDR1 MNHNS, CDR2 SASEGT. V dropped 6 bases and J dropped 6 bases, with 14 bases sitting between them. The CDR3 reads CASSSGTSAGELFF. CDR3 in DNA: TGTGCCAGCAGCTCCGGGACGTCAGCCGGGGAGCTGTTTTTT.

Note on this clonotype: It may be a read error: a sequence one base away is much more abundant. V usage is TRBV18 and J usage is TRBJ2-5; no clear D gene. CDR1 and CDR2 from the germline V gene are KGHSH and LQKENI. The CDR3 has 13 residues. This chain's CDR3 is CASLPRPEETQYF. DNA of the CDR3: TGTGCCAGCTTACCAAGGCCAGAAGAGACCCAGTACTTC.

On this clonotype itself: This sequence may be a read error, since a much larger clone differs from it by one base. The V and J genes are TRBV7-2 and TRBJ1-1; a possible D gene is TRBD1 (6 bases). This CDR3 is 13 amino acids long. Germline V gene sequence: CDR1 SGHTA, CDR2 FQGNSA. The CDR3 sequence: CASLPRGGTEALF. CDR3 DNA: TGTGCCAGCCTCCCCCGGGGGGGCACTGAAGCTTTATTT.

The chain uses TRBV12-3 or TRBV12-4 and TRBJ1-6; D is uncertain. There are 16 residues in the CDR3. Trimming cost V 3 bases and J 7 bases, with 16 bases left between them. This CDR3 is CASSFSRRIGNSPLHF. CDR3 DNA sequence: TGTGCCAGCAGTTTTTCCAGACGGATTGGAAATTCACCCCTCCACTTT.

The table lists this clonotype with many counts. CDR3 in DNA: TGTGCCAGCAGCCGGGACAGGGGAAACATTCAGTACTTC. Protein product: CASSRDRGNIQYF. This rearrangement joins TRBV3-1 to TRBJ2-4; 10 bases line up with TRBD1. This CDR3 contains 13 residues. CDR1 is LGHDT, CDR2 YNNKEL, per germline (reference sequence). After removal of 4 bases from V and 6 bases from J, the junction contained 0 bases not matched to a gene.

This clonotype showed up many times. Germline is not matched at one junction end, which may reflect a read error. The CDR3 nucleotides are TGTGCCAGCAGCCCGGGGCGGGAGTATCCGAACTTC. Protein sequence: CASSPGREYPNF. The rearrangement links TRBV28 to TRBJ2-7, with TRBD2 matching 7 bases. This CDR3 has 12 residues. Germline V gene sequence: CDR1 MDHEN, CDR2 SYDVKM.

The sample holds many counts of this clonotype. This rearrangement joins TRBV28 to TRBJ2-7; 8 bases match TRBD1. This CDR3 region has 15 residues. Germline V lookup: CDR1 MDHEN, CDR2 SYDVKM. Unmatched junction bases numbered 13, after V lost 7 bases and J lost 5 bases. CDR3 in DNA: TGTGCCAGCACGGTTGACAGGGGCGGCTTGAACGAGCAGTACTTC. Its protein is CASTVDRGGLNEQYF.

This clonotype was counted only a few times. This chain uses TRBV7-8 with TRBJ1-1, with no clear D. V dropped 4 bases and J dropped 1 base, with 10 bases sitting between them. Germline assignment: CDR1 SGHVS and CDR2 FQNEAQ. The CDR3 consists of 14 residues. CDR3: CASSSSGRNTEAFF. CDR3 coding DNA: TGTGCCAGCAGCTCCTCGGGTAGGAACACTGAAGCTTTCTTT. Variable domain in full (rest from reference TRBV7-8 and TRBJ1-1): GAGVSQSPRYKVAKRGQDVALRCDPISGHVSLFWYQQALGQGPEFLTYFQNEAQLDKSGLPSDRFFAERPEGSVSTLKIQRTQQEDSAVYLCASSSSGRNTEAFFGQGTRLTVV.

This chain uses TRBV11-2 with TRBJ2-3; D remains ambiguous. In germline, CDR1 is SGHAT, CDR2 FQNNGV. CDR3 length: 13 residues. Deletions cut 7 bases from V and 2 bases from J, with 10 bases between. In DNA form, the CDR3 reads TGTGCCAGCACCCCGGGCGTCACAGATACGCAGTATTTT. Its protein is CASTPGVTDTQYF.

This clonotype was counted between two and nine times. V and J are TRBV18 and TRBJ2-1; D may correspond to TRBD1 or TRBD2 (6 bases each). Germline CDR1 reads KGHSH; CDR2 reads LQKENI. Between the trimmed V and J ends, which lost 3 bases and 4 bases, there was a span of 25 bases. This CDR3 is 19 amino acids long. The CDR3 DNA reads as TGTGCCAGCTCACCTCGCATTCTAGCTTCGGGGGCAACATACAATGAGCAGTTCTTC. This translates into CASSPRILASGATYNEQFF.

This clonotype was picked up a small number of times. The V gene is TRBV10-3, the J gene TRBJ2-5; D may be TRBD1 (5 bases). Trimming left V 3 bases short and J 2 bases short, with 7 bases between. The CDR3 runs to 13 residues. Germline CDR1 is ENHRY and CDR2 is SYGVKD. For the CDR3, the DNA is TGTGCCATCAGTGACAGGGCGCAAGAGACCCAGTACTTC. Translating gives CAISDRAQETQYF.

This chain links TRBV28 with TRBJ1-2, with 11 nucleotides matching TRBD1. The V segment lost 5 bases and the J segment 3 bases; nucleotides outside the gene matches: 5. Germline CDR1 MDHEN, CDR2 SYDVKM. This CDR3 has 15 amino acids. The CDR3 DNA sequence: TGTGCCAGCAGTCCACCGGACAGGGGGCACTATGGCTACACCTTC. Translated: CASSPPDRGHYGYTF.

In its sample, this clonotype was seen a few times. This chain links TRBV5-1 with TRBJ1-2; D gene uncertain. Between the trimmed V and J ends, which lost 1 base and 2 bases, there was a span of 9 bases. The CDR3 runs to 14 residues. Germline-derived CDR1 and CDR2 are SGHRS and YFSETQ. The CDR3 coding sequence is TGCGCCAGCAGCTTGAGATGGGGAAACTATGGCTACACCTTC. It encodes CASSLRWGNYGYTF.

This clonotype was observed at least ten times. V is TRBV12-3 or TRBV12-4 and J is TRBJ1-4; 8 nucleotides line up with TRBD1. With 7 bases clipped from V and 7 bases from J, the junction kept 11 bases outside the gene matches. The CDR3 length is 15 residues. The CDR3 is CASTADRGRSEKLFF. The DNA for the CDR3 is TGTGCCAGCACCGCAGACAGGGGACGAAGTGAAAAACTGTTTTTT.

The chain uses TRBV5-1 and TRBJ1-1; possible D gene TRBD1, 6 bases. Germline CDR1 SGHRS, CDR2 YFSETQ. This CDR3 contains 15 residues. Trimming cost V 0 bases and J 2 bases, with 11 bases left between them. CDR3 protein: CASSLVGAFNTEAFF. The CDR3 DNA follows: TGCGCCAGCAGCTTGGTGGGGGCTTTTAACACTGAAGCTTTCTTT.

This clonotype has ten or more counts. The chain uses TRBV12-5 and TRBJ2-3; D not resolved. The V end lost 2 bases, the J end lost 4 bases, and 16 bases lay between the germline ends. The CDR3 covers 16 residues. Per germline, CDR1 LGHNT and CDR2 FRNRAP. The CDR3 nucleotides are TGTGCTAGTGGTTTGATAATCGGCGACGAGGCAGATACGCAGTATTTT. This sequence encodes CASGLIIGDEADTQYF.

This clonotype was detected ten times or more. The chain joins TRBV7-9 to TRBJ2-5; a weak D match, TRBD1 (6 bases). CDR3 size: 16 residues. Trimming stripped 4 bases from V and 3 bases from J, with 18 bases between. Germline CDR1 is SEHNR and CDR2 is FQNEAQ (reference sequence). The CDR3 sequence is CASSSAAITGKETQYF. For the CDR3, the DNA is TGTGCCAGCAGCTCCGCCGCCATTACAGGGAAAGAGACCCAGTACTTC.

The chain uses TRBV3-1 and TRBJ1-6; the D gene is possibly TRBD1 (6 bases). There are 14 residues in the CDR3. CDR1 is LGHDT and CDR2 is YNNKEL in the germline V gene (reference sequence). V shed 2 bases and J shed 7 bases, with 9 bases lying between them. CDR3 sequence: CASSQLQGNSPLHF. For the CDR3, the DNA is TGTGCCAGCAGCCAATTACAGGGAAATTCACCCCTCCACTTT.